The 29 T cell receptor beta chains listed next were all sequenced from one sample in a study of T cells in Graves' hyperthyroidism and ophthalmopathy (dated by TCRdb to the late 2010s). Library preparation used multiplex PCR. The sequencing machine was an Illumina HiSeq 2000. TCR beta CDR3 regions were amplified from RNA transcripts. The TCR CDR3 was subjected to a first round of RT-PCR using the HTBI primer set and the Qiagen OneStep RT-PCR kit. TCRdb applied fastp at Q25 and MiXCR to the public reads, then kept only in-frame beta chains. Entries are consolidated by CDR3 protein sequence, retaining the most common genes and DNA. The sample data list around 300,000 distinct CDR3 sequences, and roughly an eighth of these were observed just once. The biggest ten clones account for roughly 7.7% of the sample. The sample was blood. The source of these receptors is a woman aged 40-49 years with Graves' hyperthyroidism.

This clonotype was counted ten times or more. This chain uses TRBV28 with TRBJ2-7, with 14 positions matching TRBD2. The CDR3 consists of 17 residues. The junction had 7 bases not matched to a gene; V was cut back by 5 bases and J by 1 base. The germline V gene encodes CDR1 MDHEN and CDR2 SYDVKM. The CDR3: CASSPGLAGEESYEQYF. The CDR3 bases are TGTGCCAGCAGTCCGGGACTAGCGGGAGAGGAGTCCTACGAGCAGTACTTC.

This clonotype has ten or more counts. V is TRBV6-1 and J is TRBJ1-1; 8 bases line up with TRBD1. The germline CDR1 and CDR2 sequences are MNHNS and SASEGT. The CDR3 runs to 15 residues. V gave up 6 bases and J gave up 5 bases; unmatched junction bases: 11. The CDR3 protein is CASSSGQGAHTEAFF. The CDR3 nucleotides read TGTGCCAGCAGCTCCGGGCAGGGGGCTCATACTGAAGCTTTCTTT.

Many counts were recorded for this clonotype. The CDR3: CASSEGTPGQGAPQHF. Here the CDR3 DNA reads TGTGCCAGCAGTGAAGGTACGCCGGGACAGGGGGCTCCCCAGCATTTT. V is TRBV2 and J is TRBJ1-5, with 12 positions matching TRBD1. After removal of 1 base from V and 10 bases from J, the junction contained 8 bases not matched to a gene. This CDR3 has 16 amino acids. The germline V gene encodes CDR1 SNHLY and CDR2 FYNNEI.

This clonotype has ten or more counts. V and J are TRBV30 and TRBJ1-5; D gene ambiguous. The V end was cut by 1 base, the J end by 4 bases, with 5 bases between. The CDR3 is 12 amino acids. Germline CDR1 reads GTSNPN; CDR2 reads SVGIG (reference sequence). The CDR3 DNA reads TGTGCCTGGAGTGCAGGAAATCAGCCCCAGCATTTT. Translation gives CAWSAGNQPQHF.

V is TRBV7-8 and J is TRBJ2-2; 12 positions match TRBD2. CDR3 length: 16 amino acids. Germline values: CDR1 SGHVS, CDR2 FQNEAQ. V gave up 4 bases and J gave up 4 bases; unmatched junction bases: 4. CDR3 loop: CASSSGLAGLTGELFF. The DNA of the CDR3 is TGTGCCAGCAGCTCTGGACTAGCGGGGCTCACCGGGGAGCTGTTTTTT.

The sample holds many counts of this clonotype. J is TRBJ2-1 and V is TRBV29-1; D is possibly TRBD1 (5 bases). The CDR3 length is 16 residues. The V end lost 4 bases, the J end lost 0 bases, and 16 bases lay between the germline ends. Germline lookup yields CDR1 SQVTM and CDR2 ANQGSEA. The CDR3 here is CSVVADTLSSYNEQFF. CDR3 nucleotide sequence: TGCAGCGTTGTCGCGGACACCCTGAGCTCCTACAATGAGCAGTTCTTC.

This clonotype was observed a few times. The chain is built from TRBV7-9 and TRBJ1-2; D is unclear. This CDR3 spans 12 amino acids. Trimming shortened V by 2 bases and J by 8 bases, and 9 bases separated the two germline ends. Germline CDR1 is SEHNR and CDR2 is FQNEAQ (reference sequence). The CDR3 DNA reads as TGTGCCAGCAGCTTATATGGGATGGGCTACACCTTC. Protein product: CASSLYGMGYTF.

This clonotype came up many times. The chain joins TRBV7-8 to TRBJ1-1; tentative D call: TRBD1 (6 bases). Trimming took 5 bases from V and 5 from J, leaving 15 bases between them. Germline CDR1 and CDR2: SGHVS and FQNEAQ. The CDR3 has 14 residues. The CDR3 nucleotides read TGTGCCAGCAGCCACCCGGACAGAGGGACTGAAGCTTTCTTT. Its protein product is CASSHPDRGTEAFF.

In its sample, this clonotype was seen many times. V and J are TRBV29-1 and TRBJ1-1, with 7 bases matching TRBD1. The trim removed 8 bases at V and 1 base at J, leaving 7 bases unmatched. CDR1 and CDR2 (germline): SQVTM, ANQGSEA. The length of the CDR3 is 13 residues. The CDR3 DNA sequence: TGCAGCACAGCCGGGACAGAGAACACTGAAGCTTTCTTT. Its translation is CSTAGTENTEAFF. Together with reference TRBV29-1 and TRBJ1-1, the CDR3 gives the full variable domain: SAVISQKPSRDICQRGTSLTIQCQVDSQVTMMFWYRQQPGQSLTLIATANQGSEATYESGFVIDKFPISRPNLTFSTLTVSNMSPEDSSIYLCSTAGTENTEAFFGQGTRLTVV.

This clonotype was detected many times. The rearrangement uses TRBV7-6 and TRBJ1-2; D is perhaps TRBD1 (5 bases). V lost 5 bases to trimming and J lost 4 bases, with 26 bases between them. The CDR3 extends over 18 amino acids. Looked up from germline, CDR1 is SGHVS and CDR2 is FNYEAQ. CDR3 bases: TGTGCCAGCAGCGTAAGCCCAAACTCGATCGGGGGGATCTATGGCTACACCTTC. It yields the protein CASSVSPNSIGGIYGYTF.

This clonotype has a count of ten or more. The chain employs TRBV7-3 and TRBJ2-3; a weak D match, TRBD2 (6 bases). Trimming stripped 5 bases from V and 4 bases from J, with 16 bases between. This CDR3 comprises 15 residues. Germline values: CDR1 SGHTA, CDR2 FQGTGA. The CDR3 is CASSPYRLEADTQYF. The CDR3 DNA reads TGTGCCAGCAGCCCGTACCGACTAGAAGCAGATACGCAGTATTTT.

This clonotype has at least ten counts. The chain carries TRBV28 and TRBJ1-3; 7 bases fit TRBD1. CDR1 is MDHEN, CDR2 SYDVKM, per germline. With V trimmed by 3 bases and J by 0 bases, 5 bases remained unmatched. The CDR3 is 16 residues long. This CDR3 is CASSLDRSLSGNTIYF. The CDR3 coding sequence is TGTGCCAGCAGTTTGGACAGGTCCCTCTCTGGAAACACCATATATTTT. The full variable domain, completed using reference TRBV28 and TRBJ1-3, is DVKVTQSSRYLVKRTGEKVFLECVQDMDHENMFWYRQDPGLGLRLIYFSYDVKMKEKGDIPEGYSVSREKKERFSLILESASTNQTSMYLCASSLDRSLSGNTIYFGEGSWLTVV.

The CDR3 protein is CAWNKPGLGHNQPQHF. CDR3 nucleotide sequence: TGTGCCTGGAACAAACCGGGACTTGGGCACAATCAGCCCCAGCATTTT. The chain has TRBV30 and TRBJ1-5; perhaps TRBD1 as D (5 bases). Trimming cost V 4 bases and J 3 bases, with 19 bases left between them. Per germline, CDR1 GTSNPN and CDR2 SVGIG (reference sequence). This CDR3 comprises 16 residues.

The genes are TRBV12-3 or TRBV12-4 and TRBJ2-7; 14 nucleotides match TRBD2. The CDR3 has 18 residues. Trimming at V came to 5 bases and at J to 4 bases, leaving 13 bases not matched to a gene. CDR3 in DNA: TGTGCCAGCAGTCTACAGCCGCCGGGACTAGCGGGAGAGTACGAGCAGTACTTC. This translates into CASSLQPPGLAGEYEQYF.

This clonotype was observed a handful of times. The V and J genes are TRBV4-1 and TRBJ2-1; possible D gene TRBD2, 6 bases. There are 16 residues in the CDR3. Germline V gene data show CDR1 as MGHRA and CDR2 as YSYEKL. V lost 2 bases to trimming and J lost 10 bases, with 21 bases between them. CDR3 region: CASSQPRDSQPPEQFF. The DNA for the CDR3 is TGCGCCAGCAGCCAACCTCGGGACTCTCAGCCACCGGAGCAGTTCTTC.

In its sample, this clonotype was seen many times. The chain employs TRBV27 and TRBJ2-7, with TRBD2 identical over 13 bases. This CDR3 is built from 18 residues. J gave up 2 bases and V 6 bases, and 13 bases lay outside the gene matches. Germline lookup yields CDR1 MNHEY and CDR2 SMNVEV (reference sequence). The CDR3 DNA sequence: TGTGCCAGCAGCCCCGGACTAGCGGGGGAGGGGGTTCCCTACGAGCAGTACTTC. Translating gives CASSPGLAGEGVPYEQYF.

The rearrangement uses TRBV20-1 and TRBJ2-7, with D perhaps matching TRBD1 (5 bases). From germline, CDR1 is DFQATT and CDR2 SNEGSKA (reference sequence). The V gene lost 6 bases and the J gene lost 2 bases, with 14 bases spanning the gap. This CDR3 contains 13 residues. CDR3 residues: CSADKGRTYEQYF. In DNA, the CDR3 is TGCAGTGCGGACAAAGGACGGACCTACGAGCAGTACTTC.

Concerning this clonotype itself: This could be a read error, since a much larger clone is one nucleotide away. V and J are TRBV7-9 and TRBJ2-5, with a tentative D call TRBD2 (5 bases). This CDR3 has 19 amino acids. V was cut by 5 bases and J by 5 bases, with 30 bases left in between. CDR1 is SEHNR, CDR2 FQNEAQ, per germline (reference sequence). The CDR3 is CASSRVEMRGGLGQETQYF. CDR3 in DNA: TGTGCCAGCAGCAGGGTGGAAATGCGCGGAGGTTTGGGTCAGGAGACCCAGTACTTC.

This clonotype was observed at least ten times. The chain couples TRBV12-3 or TRBV12-4 to TRBJ2-1; TRBD2 matches 9 bases. Trimming took 2 bases from V and 3 from J; bases not matched to a gene: 8. This CDR3 is 17 amino acids long. CDR3 loop: CASSLRASGMHYNEQFF. CDR3 DNA sequence: TGTGCCAGCAGTTTAAGGGCTAGCGGGATGCACTACAATGAGCAGTTCTTC.

A few counts support this clonotype. The chain carries TRBV20-1 and TRBJ2-5, with TRBD1 matching over 10 bases. Trimming took 6 bases from V and 2 from J; bases not matched to a gene: 33. CDR1 and CDR2 from the germline V gene are DFQATT and SNEGSKA (reference sequence). The CDR3 has 23 amino acids. The CDR3 region is CSADRLANLRDRGPRGSQETQYF. The CDR3 nucleotides read TGCAGTGCCGACAGGCTCGCCAATCTCCGGGACAGGGGACCCAGAGGTAGTCAAGAGACCCAGTACTTC.

On this clonotype itself: Germline and junction disagree at one end, which may indicate a read error. The chain recombines TRBV2 with TRBJ2-1, with D unresolved. In germline, CDR1 is SNHLY, CDR2 FYNNEI. The CDR3 consists of 14 residues. CDR3 amino acids: CASSPARPYNERFF. The CDR3 nucleotides read TGTGCCAGCAGTCCGGCGCGACCCTACAATGAGCGGTTCTTC.

This clonotype came up many times. The chain couples TRBV12-3 or TRBV12-4 to TRBJ2-3, with 7 bases matching TRBD2. After removal of 5 bases from V and 5 bases from J, the junction contained 10 bases not matched to a gene. The CDR3 loop spans 15 amino acids. CDR3 DNA: TGTGCCAGCAGTCCCATGGGAGGGAGGGGAGATACGCAGTATTTT. Its protein product is CASSPMGGRGDTQYF.

This clonotype has a count of ten or more. V is TRBV12-5 and J is TRBJ1-4, with TRBD1 as a possible D gene (5 bases). CDR1 is LGHNT, CDR2 FRNRAP, per germline. This CDR3 region has 15 residues. Deletions cut 3 bases from V and 8 bases from J, with 16 bases between. The CDR3 loop reads CASGLYERGYEKLFF. The CDR3 nucleotides are TGTGCTAGTGGTTTATATGAGAGGGGTTACGAAAAACTGTTTTTT.

Concerning this clonotype: One end of the junction fails to match germline, which may point to a read error. The chain joins TRBV20-1 to TRBJ1-5, with TRBD1 matching 7 bases. Per germline, CDR1 DFQATT and CDR2 SNEGSKA (reference sequence). The CDR3 runs to 14 residues. DNA for the CDR3: TGCAGTGTTAGAGACAGGGATAGCAATCAGCCCCAGCATTTT. It codes for CSVRDRDSNQPQHF.

The chain employs TRBV14 and TRBJ2-1; 10 nucleotides line up with TRBD1. The germline V gene has CDR1 SGHDN and CDR2 FVKESK. The CDR3 consists of 15 residues. J lost 5 bases, V lost 2 bases, and 3 bases had no gene match. The CDR3 loop reads CASSQSGTGDNEQFF. The CDR3 nucleotides are TGTGCCAGCAGCCAATCCGGGACAGGGGACAATGAGCAGTTCTTC.

The chain combines TRBV10-3 with TRBJ2-5; tentative D call: TRBD1 (6 bases). Germline CDR1 and CDR2: ENHRY and SYGVKD. Trimming stripped 3 bases from V and 7 bases from J, with 15 bases between. The CDR3 runs 14 residues. CDR3 amino acids: CAISDPPGATTQYF. In nucleotides, the CDR3 is TGTGCCATCAGTGACCCACCAGGGGCAACGACCCAGTACTTC.

This clonotype occurred many times. CDR3 nucleotides: TGTGCCAGCACTAAGGCTGGGGAAAGCAATCAGCCCCAGCATTTT. This gives the protein CASTKAGESNQPQHF. The chain combines TRBV28 with TRBJ1-5; no clear D. This CDR3 region has 15 residues. Germline assignment: CDR1 MDHEN and CDR2 SYDVKM. V lost 7 bases and J 1 base, leaving 14 bases between the germline ends.

At least ten counts were recorded for this clonotype. The V gene is TRBV5-8, the J gene TRBJ2-5; TRBD2 might be the D (6 bases). CDR1 SGHTS and CDR2 YDEGEE come from the germline V gene. The CDR3 is made up of 12 amino acids. V lost 2 bases and J lost 9, with 11 bases in between. This CDR3 is CASSFGGRAQYF. CDR3 in DNA: TGTGCCAGCAGCTTCGGGGGTCGGGCCCAGTACTTC. The whole variable domain, remainder taken from reference TRBV5-8 and TRBJ2-5, is EAGVTQSPTHLIKTRGQQATLRCSPISGHTSVYWYQQALGLGLQFLLWYDEGEERNRGNFPPRFSGRQFPNYSSELNVNALELEDSALYLCASSFGGRAQYFGPGTRLLVL.

This clonotype appeared many times. The chain is built from TRBV11-2 and TRBJ1-2; the D gene is possibly TRBD1 (5 bases). The CDR3 runs 16 residues. V lost 2 bases, J lost 4 bases, and 17 bases lay in between. Per the germline V gene, CDR1 is SGHAT and CDR2 is FQNNGV. CDR3 sequence reads: CASSLNRLAGAYGYTF. As DNA, the CDR3 is TGTGCCAGCAGCTTAAACAGACTCGCCGGGGCCTATGGCTACACCTTC.